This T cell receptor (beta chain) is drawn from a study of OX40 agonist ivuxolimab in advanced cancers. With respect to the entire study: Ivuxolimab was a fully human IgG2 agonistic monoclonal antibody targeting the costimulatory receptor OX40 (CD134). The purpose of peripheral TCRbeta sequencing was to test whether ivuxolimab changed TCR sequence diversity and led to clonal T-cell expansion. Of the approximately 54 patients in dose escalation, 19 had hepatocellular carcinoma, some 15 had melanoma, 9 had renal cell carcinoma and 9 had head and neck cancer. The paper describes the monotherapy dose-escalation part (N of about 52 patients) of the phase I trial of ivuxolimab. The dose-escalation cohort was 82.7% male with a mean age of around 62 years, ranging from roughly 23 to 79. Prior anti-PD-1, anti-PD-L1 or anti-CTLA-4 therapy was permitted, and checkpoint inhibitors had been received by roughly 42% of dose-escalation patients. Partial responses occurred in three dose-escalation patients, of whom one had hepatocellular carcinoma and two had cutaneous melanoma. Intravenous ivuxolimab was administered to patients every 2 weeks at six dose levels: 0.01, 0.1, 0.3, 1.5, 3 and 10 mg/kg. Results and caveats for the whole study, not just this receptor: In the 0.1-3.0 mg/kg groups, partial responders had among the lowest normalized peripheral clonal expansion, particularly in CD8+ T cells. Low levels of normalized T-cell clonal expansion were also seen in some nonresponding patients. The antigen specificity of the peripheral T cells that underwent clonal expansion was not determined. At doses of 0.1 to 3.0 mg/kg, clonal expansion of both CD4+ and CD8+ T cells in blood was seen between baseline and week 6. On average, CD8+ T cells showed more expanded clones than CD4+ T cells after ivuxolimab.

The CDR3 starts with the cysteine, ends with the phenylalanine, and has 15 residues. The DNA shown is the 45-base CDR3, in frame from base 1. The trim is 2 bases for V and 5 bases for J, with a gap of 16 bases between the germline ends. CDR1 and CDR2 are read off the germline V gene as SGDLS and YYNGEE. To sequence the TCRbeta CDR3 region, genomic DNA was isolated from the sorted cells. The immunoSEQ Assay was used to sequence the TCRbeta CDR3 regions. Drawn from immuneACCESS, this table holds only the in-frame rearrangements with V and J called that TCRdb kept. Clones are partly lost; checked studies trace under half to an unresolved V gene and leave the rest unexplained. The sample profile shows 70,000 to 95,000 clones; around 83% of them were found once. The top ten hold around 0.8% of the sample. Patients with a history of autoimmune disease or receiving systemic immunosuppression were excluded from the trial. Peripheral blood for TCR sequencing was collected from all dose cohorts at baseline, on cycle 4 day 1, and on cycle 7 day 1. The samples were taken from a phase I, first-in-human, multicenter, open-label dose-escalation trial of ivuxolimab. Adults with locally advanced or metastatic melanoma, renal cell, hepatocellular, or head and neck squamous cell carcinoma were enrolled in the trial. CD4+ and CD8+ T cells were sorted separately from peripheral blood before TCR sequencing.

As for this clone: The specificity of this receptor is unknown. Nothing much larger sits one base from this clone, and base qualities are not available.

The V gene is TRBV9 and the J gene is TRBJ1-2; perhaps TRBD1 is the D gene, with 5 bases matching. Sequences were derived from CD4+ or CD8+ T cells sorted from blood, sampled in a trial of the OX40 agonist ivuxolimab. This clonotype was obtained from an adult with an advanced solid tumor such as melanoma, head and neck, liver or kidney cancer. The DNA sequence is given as TGTGCCAGCAGCGTTGACCGGGACGGACGTTATGGCTACACCTTC. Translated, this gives CASSVDRDGRYGYTF.